Listed below are T cell receptor beta chains from one sample, sequenced in a study of T cell responses to AZD1222 COVID-19 vaccine. This table comes from immunoSEQ multiplex PCR, and its TCRdb copy is limited to in-frame clones, with some not included. The sample yields some 120,000 clones, 87% seen once. This specimen consisted of peripheral blood, obtained on day 0 of AZD1222 vaccination. The receptors originated from an adult in good health. The CDR3 runs from the conserved cysteine through the conserved F or W. Fields, in order: D gene, V gene, J gene, clone size, CDR3 DNA, CDR3 protein. The D gene is left open where the match is weak. Clone size is given for some rows only: seen once, a few or many times, or a class if the clone is expanded.

-	TRBV5-1	TRBJ1-6	-	TGCGCCAGCAGCCCCCGGGACCAAGGGGATTCACCCCTCCACTTT	CASSPRDQGDSPLHF
-	TRBV7-3	TRBJ1-1	-	TGTGCCAGCAGCGTGCTTCAGGGCGCGGACACTGAAGCTTTCTTT	CASSVLQGADTEAFF
TRBD2	TRBV9	TRBJ2-1	-	TGTGCCAGCAGCGTCGGACTAGCGGGGCCCTCCAATGAGCAGTTCTTC	CASSVGLAGPSNEQFF
-	TRBV3-1/TRBV3-2	TRBJ1-1	-	TGTGCCAGCAGCCAAGGCAGGAACACTGAAGCTTTCTTT	CASSQGRNTEAFF
-	TRBV5-5	TRBJ1-2	few	TGTGCCAGCGGGCGGCAGAACTATGGCTACACCTTC	CASGRQNYGYTF
-	TRBV7-3	TRBJ1-1	few	TGTGCCAGCAGTTTTGTTCCCTTAGATGAAGCTTTCTTT	CASSFVPLDEAFF
-	TRBV5-1	TRBJ2-7	-	TGCGCCAGCAGCCCCCCCGGTCGACAGTCCTACGAGCAGTACTTC	CASSPPGRQSYEQYF
-	TRBV12-3/TRBV12-4	TRBJ1-5	-	TGTGCCAGCAAAGGGACCCTCAATCAGCCCCAGCATTTT	CASKGTLNQPQHF
TRBD1	TRBV4-3	TRBJ1-6	once	TGCGCCAGCAGCTCCGACAGGGGAGTTGGTTCACCCCTCCACTTT	CASSSDRGVGSPLHF
-	TRBV5-1	TRBJ1-1	-	TGCGCCAGCAGCTATCCTGACGCTGAAGCTTTCTTT	CASSYPDAEAFF
-	TRBV6-5	TRBJ2-7	-	TGTGCCAGCGCCAGGGTGGCCTACGAGCAGTACTTC	CASARVAYEQYF
TRBD1	TRBV7-2	TRBJ1-5	-	TGTGCCAGCAGCGGACAGGGGGCGCGTCAGCCCCAGCATTTT	CASSGQGARQPQHF
-	TRBV27	TRBJ2-3	-	TGTGCCAGCGGCAGGAGGGGAGGAGTCGCAGATACGCAGTATTTT	CASGRRGGVADTQYF
-	TRBV28	TRBJ2-7	-	TGTGCCAGCAGCACAGGAGGGGACTGGTCATACGAGCAGTACTTC	CASSTGGDWSYEQYF
-	TRBV5-1	TRBJ1-6	-	TGCGCCAGCAGCTTGGATGGGGGTAGCTCCTATAATTCACCCCTCCACTTT	CASSLDGGSSYNSPLHF
-	TRBV2	TRBJ2-7	-	TGTGCCAGCCAGATTTCGGCCAGGCTCTCCTACGAGCAGTACTTC	CASQISARLSYEQYF
TRBD1	TRBV7-2	TRBJ1-2	few	TGTGCCAGCAGCTCGGGACAGACGGACTATGGCTACACCTTC	CASSSGQTDYGYTF
TRBD2	TRBV10-3	TRBJ2-7	-	TGTGCCATCAGTGCTACCATCTTGACTAGCGGGGACTCCTACGAGCAGTACTTC	CAISATILTSGDSYEQYF
TRBD1	TRBV9	TRBJ1-2	-	TGTGCCAGCAGCAACTATGACAGGGGGAATGGCTACACCTTC	CASSNYDRGNGYTF
-	TRBV29-1	TRBJ1-2	-	TGCAGCGTTGACGTTGCAAGTAGCGACTATGGCTACACCTTC	CSVDVASSDYGYTF
-	TRBV3-1/TRBV3-2	TRBJ1-5	-	TGTGCCAGCAGCCCAGTACAGGGACAGCCCCAGCATTTT	CASSPVQGQPQHF
-	TRBV6-5	TRBJ1-6	-	TGTGCCAGCAGTTACGGCGAGGAATCACCCCTCCACTTT	CASSYGEESPLHF
TRBD1	TRBV5-8	TRBJ2-7	-	TGTGCCAGCAGCTTGCTGGGACAGGGGGTTAGCGAGCAGTACTTC	CASSLLGQGVSEQYF
TRBD1	TRBV7-3	TRBJ2-5	-	TGTGCCAGCAGCTTAGGAATGGGACTGACAGGGGGGGAAAAAGAGACCCAGTACTTC	CASSLGMGLTGGEKETQYF
-	TRBV12-3/TRBV12-4	TRBJ1-4	-	TGTGCCAGCAGTTTTTTACAGTCGGAAAAACTGTTTTTT	CASSFLQSEKLFF
-	TRBV6-5	TRBJ1-1	-	TGTGCCAGCAGTTCCGATCTACGGGGTTCTGAAGCTTTCTTT	CASSSDLRGSEAFF
-	TRBV11-2	TRBJ1-1	-	TGTGCCAGCAGCTCTCGGGGAGTTGAAGCTTTCTTT	CASSSRGVEAFF
TRBD2	TRBV2	TRBJ2-5	-	TGTGCCAGCAGTGACGGGGTGACTAGCGGGGTGTACCAAGAGACCCAGTACTTC	CASSDGVTSGVYQETQYF
-	TRBV28	TRBJ2-3	-	TGTGCCAGCAGTTTCCCCCTCACAGATACGCAGTATTTT	CASSFPLTDTQYF
-	TRBV7-9	TRBJ1-5	once	TGTGCCAGCAGCTACGCGGATCAGCCCCAGCATTTT	CASSYADQPQHF
-	TRBV29-1	TRBJ1-2	-	TGCAGCGTTGTTTCCCATTATGGCTACACCTTC	CSVVSHYGYTF
TRBD2	TRBV7-9	TRBJ2-1	-	TGTGCCAGCAGCTTCCTAGCGGGGGGGCCGGAGCAGTTCTTC	CASSFLAGGPEQFF
TRBD1	TRBV27	TRBJ1-5	-	TGTGCCAGCAGTGACAGGGTGACGCAGCCCCAGCATTTT	CASSDRVTQPQHF
-	TRBV19	TRBJ1-6	-	TGTGCCAGTAGTATAGCGAGCTCCTATAATTCACCCCTCCACTTT	CASSIASSYNSPLHF
-	TRBV30	TRBJ2-7	-	TGTGCCTGGAGTCGAAACGCCGAGCAGTACTTC	CAWSRNAEQYF
TRBD2	TRBV7-2	TRBJ2-5	-	TGTGCCAGCAGCTTAGTACCCACTACTAGCGGGGGGGCTGGGGAGACCCAGTACTTC	CASSLVPTTSGGAGETQYF
-	TRBV10-3	TRBJ1-1	-	TGTGCCATCAGTGAGCAGGGCAACACTGAAGCTTTCTTT	CAISEQGNTEAFF
-	TRBV10-3	TRBJ2-1	-	TGTGCCATCAGTGAGTCGGTGTCGGTGCATGAGCAGTTCTTC	CAISESVSVHEQFF
-	TRBV3-1/TRBV3-2	TRBJ1-1	few	TGTGCCAGCAGAGCGGGGGAGAGGGACACTGAAGCTTTCTTT	CASRAGERDTEAFF
-	TRBV10-3	TRBJ1-1	-	TGTGCCATCAGTGCTGAGCACATGAACACTGAAGCTTTCTTT	CAISAEHMNTEAFF
-	TRBV5-1	TRBJ2-5	-	TGCGCCAGCAGCTTGGTGGGGCTAGGCACCCAAGAGACCCAGTACTTC	CASSLVGLGTQETQYF
-	TRBV5-4	TRBJ2-1	once	TGTGCCAGCAGCCGCAACAGGGAACTACGTGGTAATGAGCAGTTCTTC	CASSRNRELRGNEQFF
-	TRBV30	TRBJ2-3	-	TGTGCCTGGAGTGTTGTAGGGGCGACGCAGTATTTT	CAWSVVGATQYF
-	TRBV28	TRBJ1-1	-	TGTGCCAGCAGTTTTCGCAATAGGGGCACTGAAGCTTTCTTT	CASSFRNRGTEAFF
-	TRBV30	TRBJ2-7	-	TGTGCCTGGAGTGCCCGGTCAGTGCAGTACTTC	CAWSARSVQYF